This TCR beta chain is drawn from a study of long-term antiretroviral therapy in people with HIV. Overall study results and limits: Dominant in the repertoire at all time points were clones expanded before ART. Comparison with controls showed narrower CDR3 length ranges in HIV repertoires. Transplant-donor-level diversity was not reached after ART, though diversity increased.

At minimum, one pre-ART and two post-ART PBMC samples were obtained from each donor. As regards this clone: Its matching antigen is unknown.

Germline CDR1 MDHEN, CDR2 SYDVKM. CDR3 size: 14 residues. V was trimmed by 2 bases and J by 9 bases, leaving 14 bases between them. Researchers report immunoSEQ v3.0 was run at survey level. The assay was immunoSEQ multiplex PCR, and TCRdb's table has in-frame clones only and misses some. Of 34,000 or so clones in the sample, 70% to 90% were seen once. The V gene is TRBV28, the J gene TRBJ1-5; no definite D call. The TCR originated in a young man with HIV. Sequenced here: unsorted PBMCs, sampled about 3.4 years after starting antiretroviral therapy. In nucleotides, the CDR3 is TGTGCCAGCAGTTTACGGGGTTCCAGTGGGCCCCAGCATTTT. Amino acids: CASSLRGSSGPQHF.